The 2 T cell receptor beta chains given below trace back to one sample, sequenced in a study of cytomegalovirus exposure and HLA in healthy donors. Method: immunoSEQ multiplex PCR; TCRdb's copy keeps in-frame clones and lacks some. The table includes some 180,000 clones, approximately 86% detected once. What was sequenced was PBMCs. The receptors shown here come from a man younger than 45 in good health and CMV-seropositive.

On this clone: Other DNA sequences within the sample encode an identical CDR3. The chain carries TRBV5-1 and TRBJ2-1; D unclear. Germline values: CDR1 SGHRS, CDR2 YFSETQ. The CDR3 consists of 13 residues. Trimming removed 0 bases at V and 7 bases at J, with 8 bases between. The CDR3 DNA sequence: TGCGCCAGCAGCTTGGTAGTTGGGAATGAGCAGTTCTTC. Protein product: CASSLVVGNEQFF.

The chain carries TRBV30 and TRBJ1-2; weak D call: TRBD1 (5 bases). Trimming cost V 5 bases and J 2 bases, with 6 bases left between them. Germline CDR1 and CDR2: GTSNPN and SVGIG (reference sequence). The CDR3 sequence is 11 residues long. The CDR3 region is CAWDSNYGYTF. In DNA, the CDR3 is TGTGCCTGGGACAGCAACTATGGCTACACCTTC.